Sequencing of this T cell receptor (beta chain) was carried out in a study of T cells expressing NK-cell markers. Study as a whole: HCMV serostatus: seven of eight sequenced donors positive, one negative.

TCRdb reprocessed the 5' RACE reads, keeping one entry per CDR3 protein, no DNA. The sample has about 150,000 distinct CDR3 sequences; the top ten hold just over 20%. Study-wide findings and caveats: Top CD8+ clonotypes included the dominant CD3+CD56+NKG2C+ clonotypes in 6 or 7 donors.

Germline V gives CDR1 SEHNR, CDR2 FQNEAQ (reference sequence). The length of the CDR3 is 15 residues. A word on this clonotype: What it binds is not known.

The chain joins TRBV7-9 to TRBJ1-1; absent DNA, TCRdb's TRBD1 call cannot be checked. The clonotype originates from a man aged 18-70 years in good health. The sequencing input was blood T cells: a sorted CD56 or NKG2C T cell subset, CD4+ or CD8+ T cells, or bulk PBMC T cells (not recorded which). This CDR3 is CASSPVARQNTEAFF.